One sample yielded the 14 T cell receptor beta chains listed below, sequenced in a study of shared clonotypes between healthy human individuals. Produced via immunoSEQ multiplex PCR; TCRdb's table is partial and in-frame only. The repertoire has under 600,000 clones, roughly 95% of them found once; the top ten carry approximately 0.067%. The sample taken for sequencing was naive CD4+ T cells sorted from blood. The subset here: CD45RA+ positively selected. Every receptor here comes from a woman aged 30 to 39 in good health.

The rearrangement uses TRBV19 and TRBJ2-2; D ambiguous. In germline, CDR1 is LNHDA, CDR2 SQIVND (reference sequence). There are 12 residues in the CDR3. Trimming shortened V by 3 bases and J by 4 bases, and 3 bases separated the two germline ends. The CDR3 DNA sequence: TGTGCCAGTAGTATTCGCACCGGGGAGCTGTTTTTT. Amino acid sequence: CASSIRTGELFF.

This clone has only one observation. The V gene is TRBV28, the J gene TRBJ1-1; D is ambiguous. The CDR3 runs 12 residues. V lost 6 bases and J 6 bases, leaving 11 bases between the germline ends. Germline-derived CDR1 and CDR2 are MDHEN and SYDVKM. In DNA, the CDR3 is TGTGCCAGCAGCACAACCGGGTCTGAAGCTTTCTTT. Residues: CASSTTGSEAFF.

The chain links TRBV29-1 to TRBJ2-7; the match to TRBD2 covers 7 bases. The V gene's germline CDR1 is SQVTM and CDR2 ANQGSEA. There are 14 residues in the CDR3. V lost 4 bases, J lost 7 bases, and 13 bases stayed unmatched. CDR3 DNA sequence: TGCAGCGTTGTCCATTCCGGGACCGGGGGGGAGCAGTACTTC. Protein: CSVVHSGTGGEQYF.

This chain connects TRBV18 to TRBJ1-5; perhaps TRBD1 as D (5 bases). The CDR3 totals 17 residues. V shed 5 bases and J shed 1 base, with 18 bases lying between them. CDR1 and CDR2 from the germline V gene are KGHSH and LQKENI. The CDR3, as DNA: TGTGCCAGCTCATTAACCATACCGGGACCGAGCAATCAGCCCCAGCATTTT. Translating it yields CASSLTIPGPSNQPQHF.

V gene TRBV10-1 combines with J gene TRBJ2-7; 10 nucleotides agree with TRBD2. The CDR3 is made up of 14 amino acids. From germline, CDR1 is WNHNN and CDR2 SYGVQD (reference sequence). The V gene end was trimmed by 5 bases and the J gene end by 2 bases; junction bases not matched to a gene: 3. CDR3 region: CASSSGTSAYEQYF. CDR3 DNA: TGCGCCAGCAGTTCCGGGACTAGCGCCTACGAGCAGTACTTC.

The chain couples TRBV5-1 to TRBJ2-6; 7 bases align to TRBD1. This CDR3 has 16 residues. The ends lost 4 bases at V and 4 bases at J; junction bases unmatched: 8. Germline values: CDR1 SGHRS, CDR2 YFSETQ. CDR3 sequence: CASSIITGVGANVLTF. Written as DNA, the CDR3 is TGCGCCAGCAGCATAATAACAGGGGTCGGGGCCAACGTCCTGACTTTC.

This chain joins TRBV27 and TRBJ2-1, with TRBD1 identical over 9 bases. Germline V gene data show CDR1 as MNHEY and CDR2 as SMNVEV (reference sequence). The CDR3 extends over 16 amino acids. The J segment lost 10 bases and the V segment lost 5 bases, leaving 15 bases of the junction unmatched. The chain's CDR3 is CASSPVGQGKGREQFF. CDR3 DNA: TGTGCCAGCAGTCCGGTAGGACAGGGGAAGGGTAGGGAGCAGTTCTTC.

The chain has TRBV7-2 and TRBJ1-6; weak D call: TRBD1 (6 bases). V shed 5 bases and J shed 7 bases, with 15 bases lying between them. Germline V lookup: CDR1 SGHTA, CDR2 FQGNSA. The CDR3 has 15 amino acids. The CDR3 bases are TGTGCCAGCAGCAAGAACAGGGTTGGGAATTCACCCCTCCACTTT. It yields the protein CASSKNRVGNSPLHF.

V usage is TRBV7-2 and J usage is TRBJ1-2; no clear D. CDR1 is SGHTA, CDR2 FQGNSA, per germline. This CDR3 comprises 13 residues. The germline V and J ends were trimmed by 2 bases and 7 bases, with 11 bases remaining between them. The CDR3 bases are TGTGCCAGCAGCTTACGGGGTCTCGGTGGCTACACCTTC. Translation: CASSLRGLGGYTF.

This clone was seen a few times. This chain joins TRBV4-1 and TRBJ1-1; TRBD1 is a possible D gene (5 bases). Between the trimmed V and J ends, which lost 1 base and 2 bases, there was a span of 8 bases. Germline V CDR1 and CDR2: MGHRA, YSYEKL. This CDR3 has 14 residues. The CDR3 DNA sequence: TGCGCCAGCAGCCAAGTGGGGCATAACACTGAAGCTTTCTTT. Its protein is CASSQVGHNTEAFF.

The chain recombines TRBV7-9 with TRBJ2-5; a possible D gene is TRBD2 (6 bases). The CDR3 has 13 amino acids. The ends were cut back, 8 bases at V and 5 bases at J, with 15 bases in the middle. In germline, CDR1 is SEHNR, CDR2 FQNEAQ (reference sequence). CDR3: CASQNRELETQYF. The CDR3 nucleotides are TGTGCCAGCCAAAACCGGGAGTTGGAGACCCAGTACTTC.

The chain carries TRBV6-5 and TRBJ2-3; 12 bases line up with TRBD2. This CDR3 has 15 amino acids. Germline CDR1 is MNHEY and CDR2 is SVGAGI. The ends lost 6 bases at V and 5 bases at J; junction bases unmatched: 6. The CDR3 coding sequence is TGTGCCAGCAGGACTAGCGGGAGCGGGATAGATACGCAGTATTTT. This gives the protein CASRTSGSGIDTQYF.

CDR3 protein: CASSLVTQNQETQYF. Written as DNA, the CDR3 is TGTGCCAGCAGCTTGGTTACGCAGAACCAAGAGACCCAGTACTTC. The chain employs TRBV5-4 and TRBJ2-5, with D hard to call. Trimming took off 0 bases at V and 0 bases at J, with 9 bases between the two ends. Germline values: CDR1 SGHNT, CDR2 YYREEE (reference sequence). The CDR3 is 15 amino acids. Full variable domain (missing parts from reference TRBV5-4 and TRBJ2-5): ETGVTQSPTHLIKTRGQQVTLRCSSQSGHNTVSWYQQALGQGPQFIFQYYREEENGRGNFPPRFSGLQFPNYSSELNVNALELDDSALYLCASSLVTQNQETQYFGPGTRLLVL.

The chain joins TRBV15 to TRBJ1-4; 8 positions agree with TRBD1. The germline CDR1 and CDR2 sequences are LNHNV and YYDKDF (reference sequence). This CDR3 has 15 residues. With V trimmed by 0 bases and J by 8 bases, 5 bases remained unmatched. The CDR3 loop is CATSREGRGLEKLFF. As DNA, the CDR3 is TGTGCCACCAGCAGAGAGGGCAGGGGGCTCGAAAAACTGTTTTTT.